This TCR beta chain was identified during a study of OX40 agonist ivuxolimab in advanced cancers. About the study: The treatment was a fully human IgG2 OX40 agonist, ivuxolimab. Dose-escalation patients suffered from hepatocellular carcinoma, melanoma, renal cell or head and neck cancer.

The method was immunoSEQ multiplex PCR; TCRdb's version includes in-frame clones alone and lacks a portion of them. The top ten hold about 6.4% of the sample, which has 71,000 or so clones, approximately 93% seen once. J was trimmed by 6 bases and V by 4 bases; bases with no gene match: 6. From germline, CDR1 is SGHTA and CDR2 FQGNSA. This CDR3 is built from 15 residues. Specimen: CD4+ or CD8+ T cells sorted from blood, collected in a trial of the OX40 agonist ivuxolimab. This TCR derives from an adult with an advanced solid tumor such as melanoma, head and neck, liver or kidney cancer. The V call is TRBV7-2, the J call TRBJ1-6, with 7 bases aligning to TRBD1. The CDR3 region has the DNA TGTGCCAGCAGCTCCCCGGGACAGCTTAATTCACCCCTCCACTTT. This codes for CASSSPGQLNSPLHF.